This T cell receptor beta chain emerged from a study of T-cell memory formation after mild COVID-19. Study information: The two donors had largely donor-specific TCR clusters. Study-wide points: CD4/CD8 balance held among clones contracting day 15 to 85, and later expanders leaned CD4+.

A note on this clonotype: Its specificity is unknown.

Germline loops: CDR1 DFQATT, CDR2 SNEGSKA (reference sequence). Trimming pared 0 bases from V and 3 bases from J, leaving 9 bases between. This CDR3 spans 13 amino acids. One entry per CDR3 protein, called by TCRdb with MiXCR from the 5' RACE reads. The sample has 140,000 to 150,000 distinct CDR3 sequences, 15% to 20% seen once; the top ten hold around 2.5%. V is TRBV20-1 and J is TRBJ2-7, with D possibly being TRBD2 (6 bases). The sample consisted of PBMCs or a T cell subset sorted from them (not recorded which). This clonotype was obtained from an adult woman who had mild COVID-19 (a few samples of this study predate the infection). Cell type and time point are not known. This CDR3 is CSARDRRDYEQYF. DNA of the CDR3: TGCAGTGCTAGAGATCGGCGGGACTACGAGCAGTACTTC.